The clone carrying this T cell receptor (beta chain) has just a few counts. Method: immunoSEQ multiplex PCR; TCRdb's copy keeps in-frame clones and lacks some. The sample records around 120,000 clones, 88% being singletons. The data were obtained in a study of PD-1 blockade in mismatch repair-deficient tumors. Mismatch repair deficiency was confirmed in all patients, by PCR or immunohistochemistry. TCRs were sequenced from a few patients responding to pembrolizumab. The CDR3 runs to 13 residues. Germline V lookup: CDR1 LNHDA, CDR2 SQIVND (reference sequence). V gave up 1 base and J gave up 5 bases, with 9 bases separating them.

The chain has TRBV19 and TRBJ2-7; D not resolved. This specimen consisted of peripheral blood, obtained just over 70 weeks after starting pembrolizumab. This TCR was sampled from an adult with mismatch repair-deficient cancer. The CDR3 coding sequence is TGTGCCAGTAGTATAGGAGGCGGTGACGAGCAGTACTTC. Translating it yields CASSIGGGDEQYF.